This TCR beta chain was documented in a study of OX40 agonist ivuxolimab in advanced cancers. As for the study in general: Ivuxolimab doses were 0.01, 0.1, 0.3, 1.5, 3 or 10 mg/kg every 2 weeks. A diagnosis of hepatocellular carcinoma, melanoma, renal cell or head and neck cancer was present in dose-escalation patients.

Profiling relied on immunoSEQ multiplex PCR, and the TCRdb table lists in-frame clones only, not all of them. The table shows about 59,000 clones, with 75% to 90% occurring only once. On this clone itself: Its target is not known.

The CDR3 spans 17 residues. V dropped 5 bases and J dropped 10 bases, with 27 bases sitting between them. Germline V gene lookup returns CDR1 PRHDT and CDR2 FYEKMQ (reference sequence). Overall study results and limits: Normalized expansion of T-cell clones was also low for some nonresponders.

The origin of this receptor is an adult with an advanced solid tumor such as melanoma, head and neck, liver or kidney cancer. This specimen consisted of CD4+ or CD8+ T cells sorted from blood, obtained in a trial of the OX40 agonist ivuxolimab. The genes are TRBV13 and TRBJ2-1; D perhaps matches TRBD1 (6 bases). The CDR3 loop is CASSRVGGLVGQWEQFF. CDR3 sequence (DNA): TGTGCCAGCAGCCGGGTAGGTGGCCTGGTGGGACAATGGGAGCAGTTCTTC.